This T cell receptor (beta chain) was sequenced during a study of OX40 agonist ivuxolimab in advanced cancers. Whole-study context: The patients' treatment was ivuxolimab, an agonistic anti-OX40 (CD134) antibody. The study, taken as a whole, reports: The CD4+ and CD8+ T cells in the blood had expanded clonally by week 6 at 0.1 to 3.0 mg/kg. CD4+ T cells averaged fewer expanded clones than CD8+ T cells.

Only in-frame clones appear in the TCRdb table, and some are missing; sequencing was by immunoSEQ multiplex PCR. The sample contains over 50,000 clones, about nine tenths of which appear only once. V shed 4 bases, J shed 0 bases, and the junction held 5 bases outside the gene matches. CDR3 length: 16 residues. Germline V gene data show CDR1 as GTSNPN and CDR2 as SVGIG (reference sequence). This clone was counted between two and nine times. Antigen: not known. The gene calls are TRBV30 and TRBJ2-6, with 8 bases aligning to TRBD1. The sequence derives from an adult with an advanced solid tumor such as melanoma, head and neck, liver or kidney cancer. The source was CD4+ or CD8+ T cells sorted from blood, collected in a trial of the OX40 agonist ivuxolimab. The CDR3 DNA follows: TGTGCCTGGACGGGGACAGGAGTCTCTGGGGCCAACGTCCTGACTTTC. It translates to CAWTGTGVSGANVLTF.